A selection of T cell receptor beta chains follows, all from one sample in a study of blood T cells in healthy people across ages. TCRdb passed the 5' RACE reads through MiXCR, listing each CDR3 protein once. The sample includes some 700,000 distinct CDR3 sequences, around 40% of them seen just once. The sample consisted of blood. These receptors all come from a woman aged 55-69 years in good health. Both conserved end residues are part of each CDR3. The order of the fields is clone size, J gene, D gene, V gene, CDR3 protein. A D gene is named only where the DNA matches it firmly. Clone size is stated in some rows and not others, as once, few, many or a class when expanded.

abundance: few
j_gene: TRBJ2-1
d_gene: TRBD2
v_gene: TRBV7-2
CDR3aa: CATSKREYNEQFF

abundance: few
j_gene: TRBJ2-5
d_gene: .
v_gene: TRBV5-5
CDR3aa: CASSFLAVTQETQYF

abundance: few
j_gene: TRBJ1-2
d_gene: .
v_gene: TRBV20-1
CDR3aa: CSAGTRVYGYTF

abundance: few
j_gene: TRBJ2-1
d_gene: .
v_gene: TRBV11-2
CDR3aa: CASSLDDHEQFF

abundance: few
j_gene: TRBJ2-7
d_gene: .
v_gene: TRBV7-6
CDR3aa: CASSPLQVGSEQYF

abundance: .
j_gene: TRBJ2-1
d_gene: TRBD2
v_gene: TRBV20-1
CDR3aa: CSASGSSGRSEQFF

abundance: .
j_gene: TRBJ2-5
d_gene: TRBD2
v_gene: TRBV7-2
CDR3aa: CASSPRVAGGRETQYF

abundance: few
j_gene: TRBJ2-1
d_gene: TRBD2
v_gene: TRBV6-2/TRBV6-3
CDR3aa: CASSYTGTSGSYRFF

abundance: .
j_gene: TRBJ2-5
d_gene: .
v_gene: TRBV5-1
CDR3aa: CASSFVGQETQYF

abundance: .
j_gene: TRBJ1-1
d_gene: .
v_gene: TRBV30
CDR3aa: CAGRTNPTAEAFF

abundance: many
j_gene: TRBJ2-1
d_gene: .
v_gene: TRBV13
CDR3aa: CASSEDPGPYNEQFF

abundance: .
j_gene: TRBJ2-7
d_gene: .
v_gene: TRBV7-3
CDR3aa: CASSFAGVGYEQYF

abundance: .
j_gene: TRBJ1-4
d_gene: .
v_gene: TRBV9
CDR3aa: CASSEGGRAEKLFF

abundance: .
j_gene: TRBJ2-7
d_gene: .
v_gene: TRBV7-2
CDR3aa: CASSLLGMEGTQYF

abundance: .
j_gene: TRBJ2-1
d_gene: TRBD2
v_gene: TRBV6-5
CDR3aa: CASSPIAGGGYNEQFF

abundance: once
j_gene: TRBJ1-5
d_gene: .
v_gene: TRBV2
CDR3aa: CASSERLRGQPQHF

abundance: .
j_gene: TRBJ2-7
d_gene: .
v_gene: TRBV4-1
CDR3aa: CASSQEHLAETYNEQYF

abundance: many
j_gene: TRBJ2-3
d_gene: TRBD2
v_gene: TRBV29-1
CDR3aa: CGGRLADTQYF

abundance: .
j_gene: TRBJ1-1
d_gene: .
v_gene: TRBV6-6
CDR3aa: CASSPDTEAFF

abundance: .
j_gene: TRBJ2-3
d_gene: .
v_gene: TRBV3-1
CDR3aa: CASSQDSLLRHSDTQYF